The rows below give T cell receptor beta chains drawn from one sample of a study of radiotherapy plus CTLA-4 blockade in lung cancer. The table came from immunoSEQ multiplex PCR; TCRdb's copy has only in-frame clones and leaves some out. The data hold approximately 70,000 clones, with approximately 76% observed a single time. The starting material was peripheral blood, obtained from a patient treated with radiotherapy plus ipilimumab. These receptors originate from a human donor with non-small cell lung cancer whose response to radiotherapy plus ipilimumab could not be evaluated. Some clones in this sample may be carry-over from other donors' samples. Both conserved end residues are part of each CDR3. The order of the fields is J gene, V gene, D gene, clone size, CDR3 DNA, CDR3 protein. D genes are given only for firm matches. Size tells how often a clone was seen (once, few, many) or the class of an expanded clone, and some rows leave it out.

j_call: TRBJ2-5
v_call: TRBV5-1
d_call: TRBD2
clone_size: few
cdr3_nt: TGCGCCAGCAGCTTGGAGAGTAGCGGGGGAGAGACCCAGTACTTC
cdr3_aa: CASSLESSGGETQYF

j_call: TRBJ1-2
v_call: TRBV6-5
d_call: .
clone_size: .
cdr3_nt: TGTGCCAGCGGGCCCCTCGGTAGGAACTATGGCTACACCTTC
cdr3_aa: CASGPLGRNYGYTF

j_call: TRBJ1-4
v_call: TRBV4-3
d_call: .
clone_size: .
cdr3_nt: TGCGCCAGCAGCCAAGATTTAGGGGTGGCTGAAAAACTGTTTTTT
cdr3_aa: CASSQDLGVAEKLFF

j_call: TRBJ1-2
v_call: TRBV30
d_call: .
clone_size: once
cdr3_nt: TGTGCCTACGTACGGGGGTTTGGCTATGGCTACACCTTC
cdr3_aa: CAYVRGFGYGYTF

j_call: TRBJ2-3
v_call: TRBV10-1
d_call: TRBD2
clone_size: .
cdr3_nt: TGCGCCAGCAGTGAGTCGAAGGGGATGAGCGGGGGGGCGGCAGATACGCAGTATTTT
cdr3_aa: CASSESKGMSGGAADTQYF

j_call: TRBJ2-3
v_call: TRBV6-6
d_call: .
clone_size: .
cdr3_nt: TGTGCCAGCAGTTCGCGGGGGCGTTCAGATACGCAGTATTTT
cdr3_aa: CASSSRGRSDTQYF

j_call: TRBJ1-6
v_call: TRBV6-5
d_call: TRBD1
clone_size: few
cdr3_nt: TGTGCCAGCAGCCCCGGACAGGGGAATTCACCCCTCCACTTT
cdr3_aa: CASSPGQGNSPLHF

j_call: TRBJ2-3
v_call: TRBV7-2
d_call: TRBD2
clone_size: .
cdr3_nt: TGTGCCAGCAGCTACTCCGGGACTAGCGGGGGGGTACCAGATACGCAGTATTTT
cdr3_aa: CASSYSGTSGGVPDTQYF

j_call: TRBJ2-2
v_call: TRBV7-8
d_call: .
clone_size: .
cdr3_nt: TGTGCCAGCAGCCTACTAAGGAGGGCAGTGAACACCGGGGAGCTGTTTTTT
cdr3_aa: CASSLLRRAVNTGELFF

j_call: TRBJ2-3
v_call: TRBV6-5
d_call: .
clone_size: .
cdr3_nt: TGTGCCAGCAGTAACAGAGGGACTCCCTGGGATACGCAGTATTTT
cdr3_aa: CASSNRGTPWDTQYF

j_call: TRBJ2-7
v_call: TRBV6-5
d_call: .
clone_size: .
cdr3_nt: TGTGCCAGCAGTTACTCGAGGGCAGCCTTAGACTACGAGCAGTACTTC
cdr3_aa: CASSYSRAALDYEQYF

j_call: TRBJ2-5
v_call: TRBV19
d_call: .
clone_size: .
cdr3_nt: TGTGCCAGTAGTAATCGACAGCAAGAGACCCAGTACTTC
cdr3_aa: CASSNRQQETQYF

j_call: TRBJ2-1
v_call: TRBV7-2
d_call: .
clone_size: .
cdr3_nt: TGTGCCAGCAGCTTATCGGGGGGCCTCACCTACAATGAGCAGTTCTTC
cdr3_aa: CASSLSGGLTYNEQFF

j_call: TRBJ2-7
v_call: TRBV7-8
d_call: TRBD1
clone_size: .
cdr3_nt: TGTGCCAGCTCGTGGGGACAGGGGTCGGGCGAGCAGTACTTC
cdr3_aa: CASSWGQGSGEQYF

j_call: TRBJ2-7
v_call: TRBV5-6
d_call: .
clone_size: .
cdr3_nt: TGTGCCAGCAGCTTCCAGGGGCCCTACGAGCAGTACTTC
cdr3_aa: CASSFQGPYEQYF

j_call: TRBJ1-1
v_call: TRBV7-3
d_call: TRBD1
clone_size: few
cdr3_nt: TGTGCCAGCAGCCCGACAGGGTTGAACACTGAAGCTTTCTTT
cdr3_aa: CASSPTGLNTEAFF

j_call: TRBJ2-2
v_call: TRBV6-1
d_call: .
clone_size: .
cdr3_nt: TGTGCCAGCAGTCAACAAAACACAGAGACCGGGGAGCTGTTTTTT
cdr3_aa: CASSQQNTETGELFF

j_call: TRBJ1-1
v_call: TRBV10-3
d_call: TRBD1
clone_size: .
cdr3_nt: TGTGCCACCACGCGCACAGGGGGCGCGAACACTGAAGCTTTCTTT
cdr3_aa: CATTRTGGANTEAFF

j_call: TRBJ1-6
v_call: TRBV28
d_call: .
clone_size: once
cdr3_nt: TGTGCCAGCGTCGATAATTCACCCCTCCACTTT
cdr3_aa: CASVDNSPLHF

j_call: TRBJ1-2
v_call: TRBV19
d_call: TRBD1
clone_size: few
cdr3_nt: TGTGCCAGTAGTATAGGGAGAGGGGGCGTCTATGGCTACACCTTC
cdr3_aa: CASSIGRGGVYGYTF

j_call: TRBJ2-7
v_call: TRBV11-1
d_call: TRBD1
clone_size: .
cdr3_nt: TGTGCCAGCAGCCCGACAGGGGGCGCGTCCTACGAGCAGTACTTC
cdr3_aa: CASSPTGGASYEQYF

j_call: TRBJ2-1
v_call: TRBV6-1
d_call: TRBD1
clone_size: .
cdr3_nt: TGTGCCACCTCACCCGAGGGACAGAATTACAATGAGCAGTTCTTC
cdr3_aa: CATSPEGQNYNEQFF

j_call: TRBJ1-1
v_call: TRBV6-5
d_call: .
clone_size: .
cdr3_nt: TGTGCCAGCAGTTGGGGAGGCACTGAAGCTTTCTTT
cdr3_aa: CASSWGGTEAFF

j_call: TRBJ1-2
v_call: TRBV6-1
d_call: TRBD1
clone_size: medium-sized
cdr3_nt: TGTGCCAGCAGTGAAAGCAGGACAGGGTGGAATGGCTACACCTTC
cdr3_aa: CASSESRTGWNGYTF

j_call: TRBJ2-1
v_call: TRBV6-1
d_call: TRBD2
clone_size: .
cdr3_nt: TGTGCCAGCAGCGCCGTACGGGGGGTTGTTGAGCAGTTCTTC
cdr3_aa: CASSAVRGVVEQFF

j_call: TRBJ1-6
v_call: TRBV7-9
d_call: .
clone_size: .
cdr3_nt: TGTGCCAGCAGCCCTCGTCCGGATTCACCCCTCCACTTT
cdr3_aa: CASSPRPDSPLHF

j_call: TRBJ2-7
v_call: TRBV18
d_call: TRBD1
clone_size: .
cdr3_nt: TGTGCCAGCTCACCGATAGGGCAGGGGGCCAACGAGCAGTACTTC
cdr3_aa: CASSPIGQGANEQYF